The rows below give T cell receptor beta chains drawn from one sample of a study of CD8 T cells in Susac syndrome. TCRdb reanalysed the immunoSEQ multiplex PCR reads using MiXCR and keeps one entry per CDR3 protein. The profile shows fewer than 80,000 distinct CDR3 sequences, about 94% of them singletons. The sequencing input was CD8+ T cells from PBMCs. These receptor sequences come from a human donor with multiple sclerosis. Each CDR3 is given with its conserved first and last residue. A D gene is named only where the DNA matches it firmly. Size is stated for part of the rows, as once, few or many counts, or as a class when the clone is expanded.

j_call: TRBJ1-4; d_call: .; clone_size: .; v_call: TRBV27; cdr3_nt: TGTGCCAGCAGTAAAAGGGTTTCGGATAATGAAAAACTGTTTTTT; cdr3_aa: CASSKRVSDNEKLFF
j_call: TRBJ2-7; d_call: .; clone_size: .; v_call: TRBV20-1; cdr3_nt: TGCAGTGCTAGATCTTACAGGGTCTCCTACGAGCAGTACTTC; cdr3_aa: CSARSYRVSYEQYF
j_call: TRBJ1-2; d_call: .; clone_size: .; v_call: TRBV9; cdr3_nt: TGTGCCAGCAGCGTAGGAGCGACAGGTACCAACTATGGCTACACCTTC; cdr3_aa: CASSVGATGTNYGYTF
j_call: TRBJ1-2; d_call: TRBD1; clone_size: .; v_call: TRBV12-3/TRBV12-4; cdr3_nt: TGTGCCAGCAGTCCTTGGACAGGGTCTTCCGGTGGCTACACCTTC; cdr3_aa: CASSPWTGSSGGYTF
j_call: TRBJ2-1; d_call: .; clone_size: .; v_call: TRBV5-1; cdr3_nt: TGCGCCAGCAGCCCTGGCGCGGGGTTAAGCTCCTACAATGAGCAGTTCTTC; cdr3_aa: CASSPGAGLSSYNEQFF
j_call: TRBJ2-1; d_call: TRBD2; clone_size: .; v_call: TRBV24-1; cdr3_nt: TGTGCCACCAGTGATGGACTAGCGGGGTATTACAATGAGCAGTTCTTC; cdr3_aa: CATSDGLAGYYNEQFF
j_call: TRBJ1-2; d_call: .; clone_size: .; v_call: TRBV30; cdr3_nt: TGTGCCTCTGGAGTTGGGGTAGGGCACTATGGCTACACCTTC; cdr3_aa: CASGVGVGHYGYTF
j_call: TRBJ2-3; d_call: .; clone_size: .; v_call: TRBV2; cdr3_nt: TGTGCCAGGCGGTCGGGATCGGATACGCAGTATTTT; cdr3_aa: CARRSGSDTQYF
j_call: TRBJ1-6; d_call: .; clone_size: .; v_call: TRBV28; cdr3_nt: TGTGCCAGCAGTCCGTCAGAGGGTTCACCCCTCCACTTT; cdr3_aa: CASSPSEGSPLHF
j_call: TRBJ2-7; d_call: .; clone_size: .; v_call: TRBV27; cdr3_nt: TGTGCCAGCAGTTCGGGCGTGGCGCGGCAGCAGTACTTC; cdr3_aa: CASSSGVARQQYF
j_call: TRBJ1-1; d_call: .; clone_size: .; v_call: TRBV20-1; cdr3_nt: TGCAGTGCAGGGACCCGGTACACTGAAGCTTTCTTT; cdr3_aa: CSAGTRYTEAFF
j_call: TRBJ2-1; d_call: .; clone_size: .; v_call: TRBV4-2; cdr3_nt: TGTGCCAGCAGCCATGGAACAGGGAATGAGCAGTTCTTC; cdr3_aa: CASSHGTGNEQFF
j_call: TRBJ2-1; d_call: .; clone_size: .; v_call: TRBV30; cdr3_nt: TGTGCCTGGCAAACAGGGGAGGTATATTACAATGAGCAGTTCTTC; cdr3_aa: CAWQTGEVYYNEQFF
j_call: TRBJ2-7; d_call: .; clone_size: .; v_call: TRBV28; cdr3_nt: TGTGCCAGCCAGAGTTTAGAAATTATCTACGAGCAGTACTTC; cdr3_aa: CASQSLEIIYEQYF
j_call: TRBJ2-7; d_call: .; clone_size: .; v_call: TRBV6-6; cdr3_nt: TGTGCCAGCACAACGTTGACAGGTTACGAGCAGTACTTC; cdr3_aa: CASTTLTGYEQYF
j_call: TRBJ2-7; d_call: TRBD2; clone_size: .; v_call: TRBV10-3; cdr3_nt: TGTGCCACTAGGGGCGGGGCAATTGGCGGGAGCTCCTACGAGCAGTACTTC; cdr3_aa: CATRGGAIGGSSYEQYF
j_call: TRBJ2-2; d_call: .; clone_size: .; v_call: TRBV7-9; cdr3_nt: TGTGCCAGCAGCCCAGGGAAAGGAGACACCGGGGAGCTGTTTTTT; cdr3_aa: CASSPGKGDTGELFF
j_call: TRBJ2-3; d_call: .; clone_size: .; v_call: TRBV14; cdr3_nt: TGTGCCAGCAGCCATTCGGGGGCAGATACGCAGTATTTT; cdr3_aa: CASSHSGADTQYF
j_call: TRBJ1-5; d_call: .; clone_size: .; v_call: TRBV7-9; cdr3_nt: TGTGCCAGCAGTTCCGGGGTACGACGCGGTATTGACCAGCATTTT; cdr3_aa: CASSSGVRRGIDQHF
j_call: TRBJ2-1; d_call: .; clone_size: .; v_call: TRBV4-1; cdr3_nt: TGCGCCAGCAGCCACCCAGGGGCGCTTCCCAGCCGTGACAATGAGCAGTTCTTC; cdr3_aa: CASSHPGALPSRDNEQFF
j_call: TRBJ2-7; d_call: TRBD2; clone_size: .; v_call: TRBV2; cdr3_nt: TGTGCCAGCAGACTAGCGGGGTCGAGCTCCTACGAGCAGTACTTC; cdr3_aa: CASRLAGSSSYEQYF
j_call: TRBJ2-5; d_call: .; clone_size: .; v_call: TRBV20-1; cdr3_nt: TGCAGTGCTAGAGATTTTAGCAGCATCCAAGAGACCCAGTACTTC; cdr3_aa: CSARDFSSIQETQYF
j_call: TRBJ2-7; d_call: .; clone_size: .; v_call: TRBV6-2/TRBV6-3; cdr3_nt: TGTGCCAGCACGGGCGGATCCTACGAGCAGTACTTC; cdr3_aa: CASTGGSYEQYF
j_call: TRBJ2-1; d_call: .; clone_size: .; v_call: TRBV28; cdr3_nt: TGTGCCAGCAGTCTGGGACGGCCTGGCGATGAGCAGTTCTTC; cdr3_aa: CASSLGRPGDEQFF
j_call: TRBJ2-1; d_call: TRBD2; clone_size: .; v_call: TRBV3-1; cdr3_nt: TGTGCCAGCAGCCAAGATTGGGGGGAGGGCCAAGATGAGCAGTTCTTC; cdr3_aa: CASSQDWGEGQDEQFF
j_call: TRBJ2-7; d_call: TRBD2; clone_size: .; v_call: TRBV18; cdr3_nt: TGTGCCAGCTCACCATCCGGGCAGCGGGAGAATATCTACGAGCAGTACTTC; cdr3_aa: CASSPSGQRENIYEQYF
j_call: TRBJ2-3; d_call: .; clone_size: .; v_call: TRBV15; cdr3_nt: TGTGCCACCAGAGGTAGCAACACAGATACGCAGTATTTT; cdr3_aa: CATRGSNTDTQYF
j_call: TRBJ2-7; d_call: .; clone_size: .; v_call: TRBV7-9; cdr3_nt: TGTGCCAGCAGCTTAGTGATTGACGAGCAGTACTTC; cdr3_aa: CASSLVIDEQYF
j_call: TRBJ2-7; d_call: TRBD1; clone_size: once; v_call: TRBV3-1; cdr3_nt: TGTGCCAGCAGCCAGGGGGGACAGGCCGCCTACGAGCAGTACTTC; cdr3_aa: CASSQGGQAAYEQYF
j_call: TRBJ2-1; d_call: .; clone_size: .; v_call: TRBV29-1; cdr3_nt: TGCAGCGTGGAGGAATACAATGAGCAGTTCTTC; cdr3_aa: CSVEEYNEQFF
j_call: TRBJ1-6; d_call: TRBD1; clone_size: .; v_call: TRBV27; cdr3_nt: TGTGCCAGCAGTCTCGGACAGGGCTATAATTCACCCCTCCACTTT; cdr3_aa: CASSLGQGYNSPLHF
j_call: TRBJ1-2; d_call: .; clone_size: .; v_call: TRBV4-1; cdr3_nt: TGCGCCAGCAGCCAAGAAAATGGTGGGTTTAACTATGGCTACACCTTC; cdr3_aa: CASSQENGGFNYGYTF
j_call: TRBJ2-5; d_call: .; clone_size: .; v_call: TRBV7-8; cdr3_nt: TGTGCCAGCAGCGACCCGACTAAAGAGACCCAGTACTTC; cdr3_aa: CASSDPTKETQYF
j_call: TRBJ2-5; d_call: .; clone_size: .; v_call: TRBV14; cdr3_nt: TGTGCCAGCAGCCTCCTAAACCCCGGACCCTTCGGGGAGACCCAGTACTTC; cdr3_aa: CASSLLNPGPFGETQYF
j_call: TRBJ1-1; d_call: .; clone_size: few; v_call: TRBV29-1; cdr3_nt: TGCAGCTCACGACAGACTGAAGCTTTCTTT; cdr3_aa: CSSRQTEAFF
j_call: TRBJ2-1; d_call: .; clone_size: .; v_call: TRBV11-2; cdr3_nt: TGTGCCAGCAGCTCCCCCGGGAGCTCCTACAATGAGCAGTTCTTC; cdr3_aa: CASSSPGSSYNEQFF
j_call: TRBJ1-5; d_call: .; clone_size: .; v_call: TRBV20-1; cdr3_nt: TGCAGTGCTAGAGTGGGCGGTGGTCATCAGCCCCAGCATTTT; cdr3_aa: CSARVGGGHQPQHF
j_call: TRBJ2-5; d_call: TRBD2; clone_size: .; v_call: TRBV19; cdr3_nt: TGTGCCACCAAAGCGGGGTACCAAGAGACCCAGTACTTC; cdr3_aa: CATKAGYQETQYF
j_call: TRBJ2-7; d_call: TRBD2; clone_size: .; v_call: TRBV11-2; cdr3_nt: TGTGCCAGCAGCTTTCCCCTAGCGGGACCAAGCTCCTACGAGCAGTACTTC; cdr3_aa: CASSFPLAGPSSYEQYF
j_call: TRBJ1-1; d_call: .; clone_size: .; v_call: TRBV29-1; cdr3_nt: TGCAGCGTTGAAGCCTCGGGGAGGAACACTGAAGCTTTCTTT; cdr3_aa: CSVEASGRNTEAFF
j_call: TRBJ2-3; d_call: TRBD1; clone_size: .; v_call: TRBV5-4; cdr3_nt: TGTGCCAGCAGCCGGACAGGGTATGGAGATACGCAGTATTTT; cdr3_aa: CASSRTGYGDTQYF
j_call: TRBJ2-2; d_call: .; clone_size: .; v_call: TRBV9; cdr3_nt: TGTGCCAGCAGCGCTGCCAGGGGCCGGAACACCGGGGAGCTGTTTTTT; cdr3_aa: CASSAARGRNTGELFF
j_call: TRBJ2-2; d_call: .; clone_size: .; v_call: TRBV28; cdr3_nt: TGTGCCAGCATATCTGTCAAGGGTAACACCGGGGAGCTGTTTTTT; cdr3_aa: CASISVKGNTGELFF
j_call: TRBJ2-7; d_call: .; clone_size: .; v_call: TRBV20-1; cdr3_nt: TGCAGTGCTAACCCAAACGGCCCCTACGAGCAGTACTTC; cdr3_aa: CSANPNGPYEQYF
j_call: TRBJ2-1; d_call: .; clone_size: .; v_call: TRBV7-7; cdr3_nt: TGTGCTAGCAGCTTAGACGGGAGTTCCTACAATGAGCAGTTCTTC; cdr3_aa: CASSLDGSSYNEQFF
j_call: TRBJ2-5; d_call: .; clone_size: once; v_call: TRBV20-1; cdr3_nt: TGCAGTGCTACCTCCCCCGTACTAGCTGCACGGGAGACCCAGTACTTC; cdr3_aa: CSATSPVLAARETQYF
j_call: TRBJ2-5; d_call: TRBD2; clone_size: .; v_call: TRBV6-5; cdr3_nt: TGTGCCAGCAGCTTCCTCGGGGGGAACCAAGAGACCCAGTACTTC; cdr3_aa: CASSFLGGNQETQYF
j_call: TRBJ1-2; d_call: .; clone_size: .; v_call: TRBV30; cdr3_nt: TGTGCCTGGAGTGTTGGGGCCGGAAACTATGGCTACACCTTC; cdr3_aa: CAWSVGAGNYGYTF
j_call: TRBJ2-7; d_call: TRBD1; clone_size: .; v_call: TRBV7-9; cdr3_nt: TGTGCCAGCAGCACGGACGGGACAGGTATTTCGGACGAGCAGTACTTC; cdr3_aa: CASSTDGTGISDEQYF